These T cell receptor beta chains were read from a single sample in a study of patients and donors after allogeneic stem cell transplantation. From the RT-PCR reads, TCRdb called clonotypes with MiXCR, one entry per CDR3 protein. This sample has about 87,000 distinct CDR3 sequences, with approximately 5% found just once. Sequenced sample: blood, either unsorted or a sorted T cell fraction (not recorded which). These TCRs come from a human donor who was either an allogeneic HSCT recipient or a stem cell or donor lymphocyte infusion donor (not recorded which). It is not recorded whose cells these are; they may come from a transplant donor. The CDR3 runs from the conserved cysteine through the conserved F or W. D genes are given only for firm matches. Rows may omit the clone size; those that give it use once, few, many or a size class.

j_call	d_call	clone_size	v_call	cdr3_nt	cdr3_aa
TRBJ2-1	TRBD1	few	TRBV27	TGTGCCAGCAGTGCGGACAGGGGCAAGTCCTACAATGAGCAGTTCTTC	CASSADRGKSYNEQFF
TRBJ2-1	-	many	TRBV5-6	TGTGCCAGCAGCTTGGGACTAGGAGGCTACAATGAGCAGTTCTTC	CASSLGLGGYNEQFF
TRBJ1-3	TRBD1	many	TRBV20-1	TGCAGTGCTAGGACAGGGAGGGCTGGAAACACCATATATTTT	CSARTGRAGNTIYF
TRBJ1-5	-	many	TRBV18	TGTGCCAGCTCATTTTCAGGCAGCAATCAGCCCCAGCATTTT	CASSFSGSNQPQHF
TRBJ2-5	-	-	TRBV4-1	TGCGCCAGCAGCCATCCCGTGGGACGGTCCGCGGAGACCCAGTACTTC	CASSHPVGRSAETQYF
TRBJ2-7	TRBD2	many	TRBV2	TGTGCCAGCACCCAGACGGTACTAGCGGGAGTATACGAGCAGTACTTC	CASTQTVLAGVYEQYF
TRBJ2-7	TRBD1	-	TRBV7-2	TGTGCCAGCAGCTCCCAGGGACAGGGAACCGAGCAGTACTTC	CASSSQGQGTEQYF
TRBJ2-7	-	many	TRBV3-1	TGTGCCAGCAGCCAAGAATTGGGGTCCTACGAGCAGTACTTC	CASSQELGSYEQYF
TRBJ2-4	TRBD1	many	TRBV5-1	TGCGCCAGCAGCCTACAGGGGGCAGCCAAAAACATTCAGTACTTC	CASSLQGAAKNIQYF
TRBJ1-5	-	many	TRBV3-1	TGTGCCAGCAGCCAAGGGCCAGGGTTGGGTCAGCCCCAGCATTTT	CASSQGPGLGQPQHF
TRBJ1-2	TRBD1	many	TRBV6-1	TGTGCCAGCAGCAAAGGGGACAGGATTTCGTTAAGCTATGGCTACACCTTC	CASSKGDRISLSYGYTF
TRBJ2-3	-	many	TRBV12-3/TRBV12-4	TGTGCCAGCAGTTTAAGACAAACCGGGGCAGATACGCAGTATTTT	CASSLRQTGADTQYF
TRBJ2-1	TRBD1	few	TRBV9	TGTGCCAGCAGCGTAGCCATCGGACAGGGGCTTAGGGAGCAGTTCTTC	CASSVAIGQGLREQFF
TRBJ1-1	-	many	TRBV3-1	TGTGCCAGCAGCCAAGATCTGTGGAGGATGAACACTGAAGCTTTCTTT	CASSQDLWRMNTEAFF
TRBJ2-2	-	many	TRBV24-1	TGTGCCTCCAACGGTCCAGGGGACACCGGGGAGCTGTTTTTT	CASNGPGDTGELFF
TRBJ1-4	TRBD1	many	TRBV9	TGTGCCAGCAGCCCAAGACAGGGGGCACATCCGACTAATGAAAAACTGTTTTTT	CASSPRQGAHPTNEKLFF
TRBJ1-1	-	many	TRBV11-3	TGTGCCAGCAGCTTAGCCGGCGGAGGGGTCACTGAAGCTTTCTTT	CASSLAGGGVTEAFF
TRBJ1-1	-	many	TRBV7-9	TGTGCCAGCAGCTACGGGACGGGGAACACTGAAGCTTTCTTT	CASSYGTGNTEAFF
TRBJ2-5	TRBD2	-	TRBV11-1	TGTGCCAGCAGCCCAAAGTGGCGGACTAGCGGGAGCCGCCCGGGAGAGACCCAGTACTTC	CASSPKWRTSGSRPGETQYF
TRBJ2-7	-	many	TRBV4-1	TGCGCCAGCAGCCTCCAAGACTTGAATTCCTACGAGCAGTACTTC	CASSLQDLNSYEQYF
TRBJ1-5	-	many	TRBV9	TGTGCCAGCAGCCGCGGGTCGGACGGCCGGCGCAATAGCAATCAGCCCCAGCATTTT	CASSRGSDGRRNSNQPQHF
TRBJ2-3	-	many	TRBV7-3	TGTGCCAGCAGCTTAGGAACGTGGGATACGCAGTATTTT	CASSLGTWDTQYF